This T cell receptor beta chain was sequenced during a study of T-cell memory formation after mild COVID-19. Study-wide results and caveats: Shrinking CD4+ clones resided mostly in CM and EM, and CD8+ ones in EMRA. What remained unconfirmed was the SARS-CoV-2 specificity of second-wave clones peaking on day 37. Cross-reactive memory apparently joined, as some responding clones appeared in pre-infection memory.

TCRdb re-analysed the 5' RACE reads in MiXCR, keeping a single row per CDR3 protein. The repertoire includes around 340,000 distinct CDR3 sequences, around 13% of them detected once, and about a fifth sits in the top ten. Regarding this clonotype: Its target is not known.

Sequenced material: PBMCs or a T cell subset sorted from them (not recorded which). The receptor was derived from a young man who had mild COVID-19 (a few samples of this study predate the infection). Cell type and time point are not known.

The CDR3 DNA follows: TGTGCCAGCAGTTTAGCGGAGGGACACCCGAACCACGTC. It is translated as CASSLAEGHPNHV. The chain uses TRBV12-3 or TRBV12-4 and TRBJ2-7; D possibly matches TRBD1 or TRBD2 (6 bases each). The CDR3 has 13 residues.